Below are 23 T cell receptor beta chains sequenced from a single sample in a study of blood T cell repertoires in COVID-19. Using immunoSEQ multiplex PCR, the repertoire was profiled, and TCRdb retains in-frame clones only, with some absent. The data show about 140,000 clones, with roughly 79% seen just once and roughly 8.7% held by the top ten. Sample: peripheral blood. The receptors originated from a man aged 45-65 years with active or convalescent COVID-19.

V and J are TRBV4-2 and TRBJ2-3; D is perhaps TRBD2 (6 bases). From germline, CDR1 is LGHNA and CDR2 YNFKEQ. This CDR3 spans 16 amino acids. Trimming stripped 0 bases from V and 6 bases from J, with 16 bases between. Written as DNA, the CDR3 is TGTGCCAGCAGCCAAGAGTGGGCCGGGAGTTCTGATACGCAGTATTTT. Its protein product is CASSQEWAGSSDTQYF.

This chain uses TRBV9 with TRBJ2-7, with D hard to call. V lost 2 bases, J lost 2 bases, and 11 bases lay in between. Germline CDR1 is SGDLS and CDR2 is YYNGEE. The CDR3 is 14 amino acids. This CDR3 is CASSVNELPYEQYF. For the CDR3, the DNA is TGTGCCAGCAGCGTCAACGAGCTCCCCTACGAGCAGTACTTC.

V and J are TRBV28 and TRBJ2-3, with D possibly being TRBD2 (5 bases). The germline gives CDR1 MDHEN, CDR2 SYDVKM. This CDR3 is built from 15 residues. The V gene lost 3 bases and the J gene lost 6 bases, with 16 bases spanning the gap. CDR3: CASSFRPRGFDTQYF. CDR3 DNA: TGTGCCAGCAGTTTCCGGCCAAGAGGGTTCGATACGCAGTATTTT.

The rearrangement links TRBV4-2 to TRBJ1-5, with TRBD1 matching 7 bases. Trimming removed 4 bases from V and 3 bases from J; junction bases left unmatched: 9. This CDR3 region has 16 residues. Germline V gene lookup returns CDR1 LGHNA and CDR2 YNFKEQ. The CDR3 nucleotides read TGTGCCAGCAGCCCGCATCAGGGGGACCTCAATCAGCCCCAGCATTTT. This gives the protein CASSPHQGDLNQPQHF.

The chain has TRBV13 and TRBJ2-5; 8 positions agree with TRBD1. Germline assignment: CDR1 PRHDT and CDR2 FYEKMQ (reference sequence). The CDR3 is 14 amino acids. V lost 5 bases and J lost 4; bases outside the gene matches: 6. The CDR3 sequence is CASSLGQGVETQYF. CDR3 DNA: TGTGCCAGCAGCCTCGGACAGGGAGTAGAGACCCAGTACTTC.

The chain recombines TRBV7-2 with TRBJ2-7; 7 bases line up with TRBD2. V was clipped by 3 bases and J by 5 bases; unmatched bases: 7. CDR1 is SGHTA, CDR2 FQGNSA, per germline. This CDR3 has 14 amino acids. DNA of the CDR3: TGTGCCAGCAGCTTTGGGGGAGGGCCAAACGAGCAGTACTTC. Its protein product is CASSFGGGPNEQYF.

The V call is TRBV29-1, the J call TRBJ1-2, with D possibly matching TRBD1 (5 bases). The CDR3 contains 10 residues. The V and J ends lost 4 bases and 7 bases respectively, with 7 bases between them. Germline V gene lookup returns CDR1 SQVTM and CDR2 ANQGSEA. CDR3 in amino acids: CSVGGVGYTF. For the CDR3, the DNA is TGCAGCGTTGGGGGGGTTGGCTACACCTTC.

This clone was seen a few times. CDR3 sequence reads: CASSLMGGGETQYF. DNA of the CDR3: TGTGCCAGCAGTTTGATGGGCGGAGGAGAGACCCAGTACTTC. J is TRBJ2-5 and V is TRBV27, with a tentative D call TRBD2 (5 bases). V gave up 3 bases and J gave up 4 bases, with 12 bases separating them. This CDR3 is built from 14 residues. Germline-derived CDR1 and CDR2 are MNHEY and SMNVEV (reference sequence).

The rearrangement uses TRBV4-1 and TRBJ2-1, with D tentatively TRBD1 (5 bases). Germline V lookup: CDR1 MGHRA, CDR2 YSYEKL. The CDR3 sequence is 15 residues long. V dropped 1 base and J dropped 10 bases, with 17 bases sitting between them. The CDR3 DNA reads TGCGCCAGCAGCCAAGCGAGTGGTGGGGCGCGCGAGCAGTTCTTC. Encoded protein: CASSQASGGAREQFF.

This chain uses TRBV28 with TRBJ1-2, with unresolved D. The CDR3 has 14 amino acids. V lost 3 bases to trimming and J lost 4 bases, with 12 bases between them. Per the germline V gene, CDR1 is MDHEN and CDR2 is SYDVKM. The CDR3 DNA is TGTGCCAGCAGTTTTGAGGGTCCTCGCTATGGCTACACCTTC. Translating it yields CASSFEGPRYGYTF.

The chain recombines TRBV28 with TRBJ2-2; maybe TRBD2 (6 bases). This CDR3 has 15 amino acids. Germline V gene sequence: CDR1 MDHEN, CDR2 SYDVKM. Trimming removed 4 bases at V and 7 bases at J, with 16 bases between. The CDR3 here is CASSSLGRWHGELFF. CDR3 bases: TGTGCCAGCAGTTCCCTAGGGAGGTGGCACGGGGAGCTGTTTTTT.

In nucleotides, the CDR3 is TGTGCTAGTGGTTTCTTCGGACAGAGCCAAGAGACCCAGTACTTC. This encodes CASGFFGQSQETQYF. The chain couples TRBV12-5 to TRBJ2-5; D may be TRBD1 (6 bases). This CDR3 has 15 residues. From germline, CDR1 is LGHNT and CDR2 FRNRAP. Trimming took off 3 bases at V and 1 base at J, with 12 bases between the two ends.

The CDR3 nucleotides are TGTGCCAGCAGCTTAGCGTACAGCTCCTACGAGCAGTACTTC. Its protein product is CASSLAYSSYEQYF. The rearrangement joins TRBV7-2 to TRBJ2-7; D gene uncertain. The length of the CDR3 is 14 residues. Trimming stripped 0 bases from V and 0 bases from J, with 6 bases between. Germline V gives CDR1 SGHTA, CDR2 FQGNSA. The whole variable domain, filled in from reference TRBV7-2 and TRBJ2-7, reads GAGVSQSPSNKVTEKGKDVELRCDPISGHTALYWYRQSLGQGLEFLIYFQGNSAPDKSGLPSDRFSAERTGGSVSTLTIQRTQQEDSAVYLCASSLAYSSYEQYFGPGTRLTVT.

This clone was observed a handful of times. The chain recombines TRBV20-1 with TRBJ1-5, with D maybe TRBD1 (5 bases). With 3 bases removed from V and 0 bases from J, the gap between germline ends came to 9 bases. CDR1 DFQATT and CDR2 SNEGSKA come from the germline V gene (reference sequence). CDR3 length: 14 amino acids. The CDR3 DNA reads as TGCAGTGCTAGTAGACAGCATAGCAATCAGCCCCAGCATTTT. Translating gives CSASRQHSNQPQHF.

V usage is TRBV28 and J usage is TRBJ2-1, with 9 bases identical to TRBD2. CDR3 length: 16 residues. V was pared by 6 bases and J by 3 bases, with 9 bases of the junction left unmatched. Germline CDR1 is MDHEN and CDR2 is SYDVKM. CDR3 loop: CASSPLAGGNYNEQFF. The DNA for the CDR3 is TGTGCCAGCAGCCCACTTGCGGGAGGGAACTACAATGAGCAGTTCTTC. The whole variable domain, remainder taken from reference TRBV28 and TRBJ2-1, is DVKVTQSSRYLVKRTGEKVFLECVQDMDHENMFWYRQDPGLGLRLIYFSYDVKMKEKGDIPEGYSVSREKKERFSLILESASTNQTSMYLCASSPLAGGNYNEQFFGPGTRLTVL.

The chain recombines TRBV14 with TRBJ2-2; 13 nucleotides agree with TRBD2. V lost 2 bases and J lost 2; bases outside the gene matches: 11. CDR3 length: 20 residues. CDR1 and CDR2 (germline): SGHDN, FVKESK. CDR3 region: CASSQNGLAGEVSNTGELFF. The CDR3 region has the DNA TGTGCCAGCAGCCAAAATGGACTAGCGGGAGAGGTTAGCAACACCGGGGAGCTGTTTTTT.

This chain joins TRBV5-1 and TRBJ1-1; D may be TRBD1 (6 bases). The CDR3 contains 14 residues. V was trimmed by 4 bases and J by 7 bases, leaving 17 bases between them. Per the germline V gene, CDR1 is SGHRS and CDR2 is YFSETQ. CDR3 amino acids: CASSPLQGSVEAFF. Written as DNA, the CDR3 is TGCGCCAGCAGCCCCCTACAGGGTTCGGTTGAAGCTTTCTTT.

This clone was counted a single time. The chain combines TRBV28 with TRBJ1-4, with TRBD1 matching 9 bases. V shed 3 bases, J shed 8 bases, and the junction held 4 bases outside the gene matches. Germline V gene sequence: CDR1 MDHEN, CDR2 SYDVKM. The CDR3 has 14 residues. The CDR3 DNA reads as TGTGCCAGCAGTTTCGGACAGGGGAGGGAAAAACTGTTTTTT. Translating it yields CASSFGQGREKLFF.

This clone was seen a handful of times. The chain uses TRBV7-9 and TRBJ2-1; D ambiguous. The V gene lost 1 base and the J gene lost 3 bases, with 4 bases spanning the gap. This CDR3 is 13 amino acids long. CDR1 and CDR2 from the germline V gene are SEHNR and FQNEAQ (reference sequence). In DNA form, the CDR3 reads TGTGCCAGCAGCTTAGTCGGCTACAATGAGCAGTTCTTC. This codes for CASSLVGYNEQFF.

CDR3 bases: TGTGCCAGTAAGGCCGGGTCGTACACTGAAGCTTTCTTT. Translated: CASKAGSYTEAFF. The genes are TRBV19 and TRBJ1-1; D is ambiguous. The CDR3 runs 13 residues. From germline, CDR1 is LNHDA and CDR2 SQIVND (reference sequence). The ends were cut back, 7 bases at V and 3 bases at J, with 12 bases in the middle.

This chain connects TRBV6-1 to TRBJ2-7, with no clear D. The CDR3 covers 14 residues. Trimming removed 1 base at V and 3 bases at J, with 10 bases between. The V gene's germline CDR1 is MNHNS and CDR2 SASEGT. This CDR3 reads CASSEGGSFYEQYF. The CDR3 bases are TGTGCCAGCAGTGAAGGAGGTAGTTTCTACGAGCAGTACTTC.

The count of this clone is one. J is TRBJ2-1 and V is TRBV14; 12 positions agree with TRBD2. This CDR3 is 18 amino acids long. The trim removed 4 bases at V and 4 bases at J, leaving 11 bases unmatched. Germline V gene sequence: CDR1 SGHDN, CDR2 FVKESK. The CDR3 DNA is TGTGCCAGCAGCCTACGGGACCTGACTAGCGGGAGTTACAATGAGCAGTTCTTC. Translating gives CASSLRDLTSGSYNEQFF. Full variable domain (missing parts from reference TRBV14 and TRBJ2-1): EAGVTQFPSHSVIEKGQTVTLRCDPISGHDNLYWYRRVMGKEIKFLLHFVKESKQDESGMPNNRFLAERTGGTYSTLKVQPAELEDSGVYFCASSLRDLTSGSYNEQFFGPGTRLTVL.

The chain carries TRBV21-1 and TRBJ1-1; the table's D gene call, TRBD1, was not cross checked with the DNA. TRBV21-1 is described as a pseudogene. The CDR3 covers 16 residues. This CDR3 reads CASSKRSRDMNTEAFF. CDR3 nucleotide sequence: TGTGCCAGCAGCAAACGATCACGGGACATGAACACTGAAGCTTTCTTT.